This T cell receptor beta chain was obtained from a study of blood T cell repertoires in COVID-19. The overall study: From the United States, Italy and Spain came samples of acute and convalescent COVID-19.

Generated by immunoSEQ multiplex PCR, the TCRdb table keeps only in-frame clones and is missing some. The table shows some 200,000 clones, with 84% occurring only once. Trimming took 6 bases from V and 5 from J; bases not matched to a gene: 6. Germline CDR1 reads MDHEN; CDR2 reads SYDVKM. The CDR3 is 13 residues long. The sample comprised peripheral blood. This TCR derives from a woman between 45 and 60 years old with active or convalescent COVID-19. The chain joins TRBV28 to TRBJ1-2; 7 nucleotides agree with TRBD1. This CDR3 reads CASSLQGKYGYTF. The DNA for the CDR3 is TGTGCCAGCAGCCTACAGGGGAAGTATGGCTACACCTTC.